This T cell receptor (beta chain) was observed in a study of OX40 agonist ivuxolimab in advanced cancers. At the level of the whole study: Ivuxolimab was a fully human IgG2 agonistic monoclonal antibody targeting the costimulatory receptor OX40 (CD134). Partial responses occurred in three dose-escalation patients, of whom one had hepatocellular carcinoma and two had cutaneous melanoma. The dose-escalation cohort was about 86% male with a mean age of around 64 years, ranging from 23 to 79. The monotherapy dose-escalation portion (N = 52 patients) of the phase I ivuxolimab trial is reported in the paper. Peripheral TCRbeta sequencing aimed to test whether ivuxolimab altered TCR sequence diversity and caused clonal T-cell expansion. Patients were allowed to have had prior anti-PD-1, anti-PD-L1 or anti-CTLA-4 therapy, and 30% to 50% of the dose-escalation patients had previously received checkpoint inhibitors. Intravenous ivuxolimab was administered to patients every 2 weeks at six dose levels: 0.01, 0.1, 0.3, 1.5, 3 and 10 mg/kg. Of the roughly 53 patients in dose escalation, about 20 had hepatocellular carcinoma, around 15 had melanoma, 9 had renal cell carcinoma and 9 had head and neck cancer. Study-level results and caveats: At doses from 0.1 to 3.0 mg/kg, clonal expansion was seen in both CD4+ and CD8+ blood T cells between baseline and week 6. In the 0.1-3.0 mg/kg groups, partial responders had among the lowest normalized peripheral clonal expansion, particularly in CD8+ T cells. Low levels of normalized T-cell clonal expansion were also seen in some nonresponding patients. Which antigens the clonally expanded peripheral T cells were specific for was not determined. After ivuxolimab, CD8+ T cells had more expanded clones than CD4+ T cells on average.

As to this clone: What this receptor recognizes is not known. No much larger clonotype is one base removed from it; base qualities were not supplied.

Genomic DNA was extracted from sorted cells for sequencing of the TCRbeta CDR3 region. The immunoSEQ Assay was used for sequencing of TCRbeta CDR3 regions. The clones in this table, taken by TCRdb from immuneACCESS, are in-frame only. Not every clone is retained; where verified, under half of the shortfall comes from an unresolved V gene, and the cause of the rest is unknown. A total of around 95,000 clones appear in this sample, 90% of them only once. The ten top clones hold 0.15% to 0.2% of the sample. According to the germline V gene, CDR1 reads SQVTM and CDR2 reads ANQGSEA. Relative to germline, V is missing 1 base and J is missing 7 bases, with 6 bases of the junction outside any gene match. The CDR3 spans 13 residues, from the cysteine through the phenylalanine. Solely the CDR3 DNA is kept, with 39 bases framed from the first base. The trial excluded patients who had a history of autoimmune disease or were on systemic immunosuppression. Peripheral blood for TCR sequencing was drawn from every dose cohort at baseline, at cycle 4 day 1 and at cycle 7 day 1. The samples were drawn from a first-in-human, open-label, multicenter phase I dose-escalation trial of ivuxolimab. Adults with locally advanced or metastatic head and neck squamous cell, hepatocellular, melanoma or renal cell carcinoma were enrolled in the trial. CD4+ and CD8+ T cells were sorted separately from peripheral blood before TCR sequencing.

This specimen consisted of CD4+ or CD8+ T cells sorted from blood, obtained in a trial of the OX40 agonist ivuxolimab. Rearrangement joined TRBV29-1 to TRBJ2-7, and 8 junctional nucleotides match TRBD1. This receptor was taken from an adult with an advanced solid tumor such as melanoma, head and neck, liver or kidney cancer. The CDR3 has the sequence CSVEAGGHGEQYF. Here is the DNA: TGCAGCGTTGAAGCAGGGGGCCATGGGGAGCAGTACTTC.